This T cell receptor (beta chain) originates from a study of blood T cell repertoires in COVID-19. Study overall: The origin of the acute and convalescent COVID-19 samples was the United States, Italy and Spain. T cells, B-cell-depleted T cells, or PBMCs provided the cDNA or gDNA that served as material.

Per the authors' pipeline: Amplification with reference gene primers provided the estimates of nucleated cell counts. Profiled with immunoSEQ multiplex PCR; TCRdb holds only in-frame clones, not every one. V and J calls and clone size come straight from that table; D and trimming were deduced from the DNA. The profile shows 66,000 or so clones, just over 85% of them singletons. The CDR3 length is 16 residues. Trimming cost V 5 bases and J 3 bases; bases outside gene matches: 11. Germline CDR1 is SGHTA and CDR2 is FQGNSA. The chain carries TRBV7-2 and TRBJ2-7; 9 bases agree with TRBD1. This sequence was found in a man between 45 and 60 years old with active COVID-19. The material sequenced was peripheral blood. CDR3 coding DNA: TGTGCCAGCAGCGCGCGACAGGGGGGTCGTCGCTACGAGCAGTACTTC. This gives the protein CASSARQGGRRYEQYF.